This T cell receptor (beta chain) was recovered during a study of blood T cell repertoires in COVID-19. Background on the study: PBMCs, B-cell-depleted T cells, or T cells provided the cDNA or gDNA that made up the material.

Repertoires were generated with immunoSEQ multiplex PCR, while TCRdb's copy carries only in-frame clones and drops some. The repertoire holds about 190,000 clones, with 70% to 90% as singletons. CDR1 and CDR2 from the germline V gene are SGHTA and FQGNSA. V was pared by 1 base and J by 2 bases, with 12 bases between. The CDR3 length is 16 residues. The clonotype comes from a woman aged 80 or older with acute or convalescent COVID-19. This sequence joins TRBV7-2 and TRBJ1-5, with TRBD1 as a possible D gene (5 bases). Sequenced: peripheral blood. The CDR3 DNA sequence: TGTGCCAGCAGCTTAGTAGCAGGGTCCGGCAATCAGCCCCAGCATTTT. Translating it yields CASSLVAGSGNQPQHF.